This T cell receptor (beta chain) was found in a study of T cell responses to AZD1222 COVID-19 vaccine. General study results and limits: Regions left unmutated in variants are reportedly the target of nearly half of spike-specific TCRs. Donors skewed white British and female; clonal diversity was possibly underestimated.

V dropped 4 bases and J dropped 4; count of bases not matched to a gene: 9. The CDR3 covers 16 residues. CDR1 MDHEN and CDR2 SYDVKM come from the germline V gene. On this clone itself: No antigen is known for it.

TCRdb's copy holds only in-frame clones and misses some; the assay was immunoSEQ multiplex PCR. The data contain about 190,000 clones, roughly 90% of them singletons. The sequencing here drew on peripheral blood, taken on day 0 of AZD1222 vaccination. The chain combines TRBV28 with TRBJ2-2, with 7 positions matching TRBD1. This receptor was obtained from an adult in good health. CDR3 region: CASSSRRTGTTGELFF. CDR3 sequence (DNA): TGTGCCAGCAGTTCAAGACGGACAGGTACCACCGGGGAGCTGTTTTTT.